This TCR beta chain was obtained from a study of tumor-infiltrating lymphocytes in primary liver carcinoma (dated by TCRdb to 2015 to 2018). With respect to the entire study: Hepatocellular carcinoma (four) or combined HCC and intrahepatic cholangiocarcinoma (one) was present in the five patients, who were three men and two women aged 30 to 69 years. The study combined TCRbeta repertoire sequencing, expression microarrays and whole-exome sequencing across five regions of each liver tumor, with adjacent normal tissue and blood. Technical replicate repertoires showed high reproducibility, with mean shared-clone rates around 0.9 and correlation coefficients above 0.95. The tumors of the five patients were staged as T1-T3 N0M0, with maximum diameters ranging from roughly 4.2 to 10 cm. Each sample produced about 3.5 to 7.13 million productive TCRbeta reads, and read depth showed no significant difference between tissue types. A total of 35 specimens from 5 patients underwent TCRbeta repertoire sequencing, comprising roughly 25 tumor regions, 5 adjacent noncancerous liver tissues and 5 peripheral blood samples. To link TCRbeta repertoire diversity with the local molecular phenotype, the approximately 27 tumor region samples were profiled using Agilent mRNA microarrays. Overall study results and their limits: Because sequencing covered only the TCR beta chain and unpaired alpha chains were not captured, true repertoire diversity is likely underestimated. Comparison of CD4+ and CD8+ T cell repertoires was precluded by the use of bulk unsorted samples. Just about 7.5-25% of top clones turned up in all five regions of a tumor, which suggests spatial heterogeneity among tumor-infiltrating T cells. Only a few patients were included in the study, and the authors note that the findings should be validated in a larger study. Compared with blood, tumors had a significantly larger share of the repertoire taken up by the top 250 clones (p = 0.039). Repertoire overlap was found to be higher between tumor regions (mean roughly 36%) than between tumor-adjacent (approximately 17%) or tumor-blood (about 15%) pairs, consistent with antigen-driven expansion.

V is pared back by 5 bases and J by 11 bases, with 24 bases lying between the germline termini. Reading the germline V gene gives CDR1 MNHNS and CDR2 SASEGT. The CDR3 holds 15 amino acids from the cysteine to the phenylalanine. The CDR3 DNA has 45 bases and is translated from base 1. Details on this clonotype: What antigen it recognizes has not been identified. Qualities for individual bases were not recorded, and no much larger clone is one base off.

Total RNA and DNA were co-extracted from about 20-30 mg of bulk tissue with the AllPrep DNA/RNA mini kit, without cell sorting. Between November 2015 and 2016, a handful of patients in China with histopathologically diagnosed primary liver carcinoma had surgical resection. Patients had chronic HBV infection and were treatment-naive at sampling. Five spatially separated regions were sampled from each tumor: the superior, inferior, left-lateral and right-lateral poles, plus the tumor centre. According to histology, viable tumor cells made up more than 75% of every tumor sample. Each fresh piece of tumor and adjacent tissue was cut in two, with one half stored in RNAlater at -80 degrees C and the other half sent for histology. Starting from about 500 ng total RNA, TCRbeta-specific cDNA was produced by reverse transcription with a constant-region primer and ProtoScript II reverse transcriptase. TCRbeta libraries were built with three nested multiplex PCR rounds, a slightly modified ARM-PCR procedure. Each of the first two PCR rounds ran for about 10 cycles and used multiplex TRBV1-TRBV30 forward primers together with a Cbeta reverse primer. Sample barcodes and Illumina adapters were added in a final 25-cycle PCR using Deep VentR polymerase. Before sequencing, amplicons of 200-500 bp were purified from gel using a QIAquick gel extraction kit. TCRbeta amplicons were sequenced on an Illumina HiSeq 2500 with 250-bp paired-end reads. As for the original processing: Reads were quality-trimmed with Trimmomatic v0.33, and paired reads were merged with FLASH v1.2.11 to recover full CDR3 sequences. MiGEC v1.2.1b assigned V, D and J germline segments to the rearranged TCRbeta sequences. Clonotype statistics, along with Shannon-Wiener diversity indices, were calculated using VDJtools v1.0.0. To reduce sampling bias, subsequent analyses other than the diversity analysis used only the 250 most abundant clonotypes in each sample. TCRdb's own reprocessing of the public reads used fastp at Q25 and MiXCR and kept productive beta chains. Each CDR3 protein appears once, grouped with its most common genes and DNA. TCRdb assigned the V and J calls; the authors' analysis was not used. This sample comprises about 210,000 distinct CDR3 sequences, over 80% of them detected only once. Together, the top ten hold 18% of the sample.

The rearranged chain carries TRBV6-1 and TRBJ1-1; the best D guess is TRBD1, with 5 bases matching. The TCR was taken from a man aged 35-49 years with primary liver carcinoma and hepatitis B virus infection. The sample was tumor tissue from primary liver carcinoma. The DNA sequence is TGTGCCAGCAGTCTCACAAGGGGCGGAGGACGAGAGGCTTTCTTT. It encodes CASSLTRGGGREAFF.